The present T cell receptor beta chain was sequenced within a study of identical twins. Trimming left V 2 bases short and J 0 bases short, with 10 bases between. The CDR3 extends over 15 amino acids. Germline lookup yields CDR1 MNHEY and CDR2 SVGAGI. For this clonotype: Its antigen is unidentified.

Points from the study as a whole: Donors were not followed over many years; analysis was cross-sectional.

TCRdb reprocessed the 5' RACE reads via MiXCR and lists one record per CDR3 protein. The table shows around 280,000 distinct CDR3 sequences, with about 8.1% occurring only once. The same sample was also used in a study of yellow fever vaccine responses in identical twins.

This clonotype was obtained from a woman aged 18-29 years in good health. Sequencing used memory (CD45RO+) T cells sorted from blood. The chain employs TRBV6-5 and TRBJ1-1; no reliable D call. Here the CDR3 reads CASSYQLTVNTEAFF. The CDR3 nucleotides are TGTGCCAGCAGTTACCAATTGACGGTGAACACTGAAGCTTTCTTT.